The source of this T cell receptor (beta chain) is a study of cytomegalovirus exposure and HLA in healthy donors. Details on this clone: Its cognate antigen is unknown.

Study conclusions and caveats: When analyzed later, the rates of TCR association showed variation by HLA locus, with DRB1 the most and HLA-C the fewest.

CDR1 is LGHNA and CDR2 is YNFKEQ in the germline V gene. V was cut by 0 bases and J by 2 bases, with 10 bases left in between. The CDR3 contains 15 residues. PCR involved 60 Vbeta and 13 Jbeta primers. Profiling relied on immunoSEQ multiplex PCR, and the TCRdb table lists in-frame clones only, not all of them. The sample lists approximately 150,000 clones, 84% occurring once. The sequencing sample was made of PBMCs. This TCR came from a boy between 2 and 10 years old in good health and CMV-seronegative. This chain joins TRBV4-2 and TRBJ2-5, with D possibly being TRBD2 (6 bases). CDR3 loop: CASSQDAGQQETQYF. CDR3 nucleotides: TGTGCCAGCAGCCAAGACGCGGGGCAGCAAGAGACCCAGTACTTC.